Listed here are 5 T cell receptor beta chains from one sample, sequenced in a study of CD8 T cells in ankylosing spondylitis. TCRdb re-called the 5' RACE reads through MiXCR, storing one row per CDR3 protein. The table has around 330,000 distinct CDR3 sequences, 11% seen once; the top ten hold roughly 9%. The sequenced sample was blood, either unsorted or a sorted T cell fraction (not recorded which). The receptors come from a female donor with ankylosing spondylitis or in good health (not recorded which).

This clonotype was counted ten times or more. The chain is built from TRBV12-3 or TRBV12-4 and TRBJ1-5; 9 bases line up with TRBD1. V shed 6 bases, J shed 2 bases, and the junction held 8 bases outside the gene matches. The CDR3 runs to 16 residues. CDR3 amino acids: CASSRNRGQRNQPQHF. The CDR3 DNA is TGTGCCAGCAGCCGGAACAGGGGGCAGCGCAATCAGCCCCAGCATTTT.

In this sample, this clonotype turned up a few times. The V call is TRBV20-1, the J call TRBJ2-1; 8 bases are shared with TRBD2. Germline assignment: CDR1 DFQATT and CDR2 SNEGSKA (reference sequence). The CDR3 loop spans 17 amino acids. With V trimmed by 0 bases and J by 0 bases, 7 bases remained unmatched. The CDR3 region has the DNA TGCAGTGCTAGAGATCAATCGGGGGGGAGCTCCTACAATGAGCAGTTCTTC. This gives the protein CSARDQSGGSSYNEQFF.

This clonotype has a count of ten or more. The genes are TRBV20-1 and TRBJ1-2; tentatively, D is TRBD1 (5 bases). The V and J ends lost 3 bases and 5 bases respectively, with 22 bases between them. This CDR3 contains 16 residues. Germline loops: CDR1 DFQATT, CDR2 SNEGSKA (reference sequence). CDR3: CSARGIQAAREYGYTF. Written as DNA, the CDR3 is TGCAGTGCTAGGGGTATACAGGCCGCCAGGGAATATGGCTACACCTTC.

The V and J genes are TRBV4-2 and TRBJ2-4, with D possibly being TRBD1 (6 bases). There are 15 residues in the CDR3. CDR1 LGHNA and CDR2 YNFKEQ come from the germline V gene. Trimming pared 0 bases from V and 15 bases from J, leaving 21 bases between. CDR3 nucleotide sequence: TGTGCCAGCAGCCAAGACCCCGGGACATCGACAGTGAGGTACTTC. Its protein product is CASSQDPGTSTVRYF.

There are many counts of this clonotype. The CDR3 sequence is CSVRDSSFLGTEAFF. CDR3 DNA: TGCAGCGTTCGGGACAGTTCCTTTTTGGGGACTGAAGCTTTCTTT. J is TRBJ1-1 and V is TRBV29-1; 7 nucleotides line up with TRBD1. V shed 5 bases and J 5 bases; nucleotides not matched to a gene: 14. Per germline, CDR1 SQVTM and CDR2 ANQGSEA. The CDR3 contains 15 residues.